The clone carrying this T cell receptor beta chain was seen more than once but under ten times. Its specificity is unknown. V lost 4 bases to trimming and J lost 2 bases; unmatched junction nucleotides: 11. The germline V gene encodes CDR1 LNHNV and CDR2 YYDKDF (reference sequence). The CDR3 contains 17 residues. Investigators reverse transcribed all isolated RNA, so they sequenced expressed TCRB transcripts. The table came from immunoSEQ multiplex PCR; TCRdb's copy has only in-frame clones and leaves some out. There are 250,000 to 300,000 clones in the sample; around 24% occur only once, and roughly 0.011% lies in the top ten. The data are from a study of beta chain features in type 1 diabetes. Findings and caveats of the study: TCRB CDR3s from Type 1 diabetes patients were moderately but significantly shorter in all four CD4+ subsets. There were fewer insertions and more deletions at the VDJ junctions of type 1 diabetes patients.

Via CD45RO/CCR7/CD25/CD127/CD95/CD27, cells of the CD4+ naive, central memory, regulatory and stem cell-like memory subsets were sorted. Each population that was sorted was more than 98% pure. V usage is TRBV15 and J usage is TRBJ2-1; TRBD2 matches at 7 bases. The clonotype originates from a woman younger than 45 with type 1 diabetes. The sample taken for sequencing was naive CD4+ T cells from blood. CDR3: CATSKSWGRAAYNEQFF. As DNA, the CDR3 is TGTGCCACCAGCAAGTCTTGGGGGAGGGCTGCCTACAATGAGCAGTTCTTC.